This TCR beta chain comes out of a study of early stage breast cancer tumors (TCRdb year 2017). Broadly, across the study: Of the approximately 15 invasive breast tumors, about a dozen were found to be estrogen receptor-positive, progesterone receptor-positive and HER2-negative. Of the roughly 12 ER+/PR+/HER2- tumors, eight were classified as invasive ductal carcinomas and four as invasive lobular carcinomas. On average, each sample had roughly 9.7-fold read coverage. The samples as a whole yielded around 2.5 million detected templates, corresponding to about 1 million unique clonotypes.

The paper as a whole reports these results and caveats: Enriched TCRB sequences shared across patients were found to be mostly commonly generated sequences that were unlikely to play an important role in the tumor microenvironment. Compared with adjacent normal breast tissue, tumors had higher clonality and about 2.5-fold greater T cell density. Because the cohort was small, analysis by tumor subtype was not possible. Bulk genomic DNA sequencing of unsorted cells missed chain pairing and functional markers such as CD4, CD8 and FOXP3. Greater similarity was observed between blood and normal breast repertoires than between blood and tumor repertoires, and tumor was distinguished from normal in about 85% of the 16 patients when each tissue was compared with blood.

From the germline V gene, CDR1 is MNHNS and CDR2 is SASEGT. From the cysteine through the phenylalanine, the CDR3 covers 17 amino acids. The read is trimmed to its CDR3 DNA, 51 bases read in frame from base 1. V is pruned by 2 bases and J by 4 bases, leaving 10 bases of the junction without a gene match. The study profiled bulk TCR beta-chain repertoires in matched peripheral blood, tumor and adjacent normal breast tissue taken from approximately 15 patients with early-stage breast cancer. Before surgery, about 5-11 mL of whole blood was collected into EDTA tubes and then processed within 2 hours. Ficoll-Paque centrifugation in SepMate-50 tubes was used to isolate peripheral blood mononuclear cells. For storage in liquid nitrogen, PBMCs were cryopreserved as aliquots of 2 to 4 million cells in around 90% FBS with around 10% DMSO. The Qiagen AllPrep DNA/RNA Mini kit was used to extract genomic DNA.

Every sample was amplified as two independent genomic DNA replicates, using roughly 0.45 ug for blood and about 1.5 ug for tumor or normal breast. Following the manufacturer's instructions, the ImmunoSeq Intro kit was used to carry out TCRB sequencing on genomic DNA. For absolute quantification, the roughly 30-cycle multiplex PCR included proprietary primers along with spike-in control sequences. Single-end 150-bp reads were used to sequence an 87-bp fragment spanning the CDR3 and the flanking V and J genes. Seven samples, each with two replicates, were multiplexed per lane of an Illumina MiSeq using version 3.0 chemistry. The authors processed their data as follows. The vendor's proprietary pipeline handled the raw data processing, merging both replicates into a single result for each sample. Productive rearrangements sharing the V-gene family, CDR3 amino acid sequence and J-gene segment were defined as clonotypes. Clonality was computed as 1 minus the normalized Shannon entropy (Pielou evenness) of TCRB abundances. To estimate T cell density, the total number of templates was divided by the input cell count, which was inferred from how much DNA went in. Recon, run with its default parameters, was used to estimate overall repertoire diversity and clonality. Tumor-enriched clonotypes were defined as having over 0.1% abundance in tumor and at least 32-fold higher abundance than in normal breast. The clones in this table, taken by TCRdb from immuneACCESS, are in-frame only. Not every clone is retained; where verified, under half of the shortfall comes from an unresolved V gene, and the cause of the rest is unknown. V and J calls and clone size are given by that table; D and trimming were obtained from the DNA. Here the sample has about 17,000 clones; about 86% occur a single time. The ten largest clones represent 1.8% of the sample.

As for this clone: Its antigen target is currently unknown. Base qualities were left out, and no much larger clone turns up one base away.

The source material was blood. The sequence derives from a person aged 65 to 79 with breast cancer. The chain was built from TRBV6-1 and TRBJ2-1; TRBD2 agrees with 8 junctional bases. The sequenced DNA is TGTGCCAGCAGTGAACGGCAAGCGGGGGCCCTATACAATGAGCAGTTCTTC. The translation is CASSERQAGALYNEQFF.